This T cell receptor beta chain was sequenced in a study of blood T cell repertoires in COVID-19. Study-level information: Samples taken during acute and convalescent COVID-19 were collected in the United States, Italy and Spain.

CDR1 and CDR2 from the germline V gene are SGHTA and FQGNSA. The CDR3 spans 15 residues. V gave up 1 base and J gave up 5 bases, with 14 bases separating them. Participants were aged about 18 to 89 years from approximately 25 US areas. Profiled with immunoSEQ multiplex PCR; TCRdb holds only in-frame clones, not every one. The profile shows about 220,000 clones, approximately 80% of them singletons. This chain uses TRBV7-2 with TRBJ1-2; D gene ambiguous. The receptor's source is a woman aged 60-75 years who had recovered from COVID-19. Sequenced input: PBMCs or T cells enriched from blood (not recorded which). In DNA form, the CDR3 reads TGTGCCAGCAGCTTAGTTACAAGACCGGGGTATGGCTACACCTTC. It translates to CASSLVTRPGYGYTF.